Below are 32 T cell receptor beta chains sequenced from a single sample in a study of beta chain features in type 1 diabetes. TCRB transcripts that were expressed got sequenced, as all of the isolated RNA had been reverse transcribed. The method was immunoSEQ multiplex PCR; TCRdb's version includes in-frame clones alone and lacks a portion of them. The sample consists of about 330,000 clones, 9.5% to 11% of them appearing once. The material sequenced was naive CD4+ T cells from blood. The receptors stem from a woman between 25 and 40 years old in good health.

In this sample, this clone turned up a few times. The chain combines TRBV6-5 with TRBJ1-5; TRBD1 agrees at 7 bases. This CDR3 is 13 amino acids long. The V gene's germline CDR1 is MNHEY and CDR2 SVGAGI. V lost 6 bases and J lost 12; bases outside the gene matches: 11. The DNA of the CDR3 is TGTGCCAGCAGCCCTGGGGCAGGGGGGCACCAGCATTTT. It yields the protein CASSPGAGGHQHF.

This clone turned up a few times. The chain joins TRBV7-9 to TRBJ1-2; 8 nucleotides agree with TRBD1. This CDR3 is 15 amino acids long. The germline V gene encodes CDR1 SEHNR and CDR2 FQNEAQ (reference sequence). With 5 bases clipped from V and 0 bases from J, the junction kept 5 bases outside the gene matches. CDR3 amino acids: CASSKAGQANYGYTF. CDR3 sequence (DNA): TGTGCCAGCAGCAAAGCGGGACAGGCTAACTATGGCTACACCTTC.

The genes are TRBV5-1 and TRBJ2-7; D possibly corresponds to TRBD1 (6 bases). The germline gives CDR1 SGHRS, CDR2 YFSETQ. The CDR3 has 14 amino acids. V dropped 2 bases and J dropped 2 bases, with 11 bases sitting between them. The CDR3 is CASSFGRGAYEQYF. The DNA for the CDR3 is TGCGCCAGCAGCTTTGGCAGGGGAGCCTACGAGCAGTACTTC.

This clone has more than one count but fewer than ten. This chain connects TRBV7-6 to TRBJ2-5; 9 bases are shared with TRBD2. The ends lost 4 bases at V and 1 base at J; junction bases unmatched: 1. Germline V CDR1 and CDR2: SGHVS, FNYEAQ. The CDR3 extends over 14 amino acids. The CDR3 reads CASSWRGGQETQYF. The CDR3 nucleotides are TGTGCCAGCAGCTGGCGGGGGGGCCAAGAGACCCAGTACTTC.

A remark on this clone: Germline and junction disagree at one end, which may indicate a read error. V gene TRBV4-3 combines with J gene TRBJ2-6; D perhaps matches TRBD1 (5 bases). The CDR3 is 15 amino acids. Looked up from germline, CDR1 is LGHNA and CDR2 is YSLEER. The CDR3 sequence: CASSQERVGANALTF. CDR3 DNA: TGCGCCAGCAGCCAAGAAAGGGTTGGGGCCAACGCCCTGACTTTC.

The gene calls are TRBV19 and TRBJ2-7; 9 bases line up with TRBD2. Germline values: CDR1 LNHDA, CDR2 SQIVND (reference sequence). The CDR3 is made up of 17 amino acids. The V segment lost 6 bases and the J segment 2 bases; nucleotides outside the gene matches: 14. The CDR3 sequence: CASRGHGGLAEAYEQYF. CDR3 bases: TGTGCCAGTAGAGGACACGGGGGACTAGCTGAGGCCTACGAGCAGTACTTC.

This clone appeared a single time. J is TRBJ2-3 and V is TRBV6-5, with TRBD1 matching 7 bases. This CDR3 has 15 residues. Germline loops: CDR1 MNHEY, CDR2 SVGAGI. V lost 2 bases, J lost 0 bases, and 2 bases stayed unmatched. CDR3 amino acids: CASSYEGASTDTQYF. In DNA, the CDR3 is TGTGCCAGCAGTTACGAGGGGGCGAGCACAGATACGCAGTATTTT.

This sequence joins TRBV19 and TRBJ2-3; 8 bases are shared with TRBD1. Per germline, CDR1 LNHDA and CDR2 SQIVND (reference sequence). The CDR3 totals 13 residues. With V trimmed by 8 bases and J by 4 bases, 5 bases remained unmatched. CDR3 DNA: TGTGCCAGTTCGGACAGGGCTCCAGATACGCAGTATTTT. It encodes CASSDRAPDTQYF.

This clone was detected once. V and J are TRBV7-2 and TRBJ2-3, with TRBD2 matching over 14 bases. The CDR3 runs 16 residues. The trim removed 3 bases at V and 4 bases at J, leaving 3 bases unmatched. Germline CDR1 and CDR2: SGHTA and FQGNSA. CDR3 residues: CASSLGLAGEADTQYF. CDR3 in DNA: TGTGCCAGCAGCTTGGGACTAGCGGGAGAGGCAGATACGCAGTATTTT.

This clone was observed a few times. V usage is TRBV6-6 and J usage is TRBJ2-1; D perhaps matches TRBD1 (5 bases). Germline assignment: CDR1 MNHNY and CDR2 SVGAGI (reference sequence). V was pared by 6 bases and J by 5 bases, with 17 bases between. This CDR3 is built from 15 residues. Here the CDR3 reads CASSLDRSGHNEQFF. In nucleotides, the CDR3 is TGTGCCAGCAGCCTAGACAGATCTGGGCACAATGAGCAGTTCTTC.

The gene calls are TRBV7-3 and TRBJ2-1, with 14 bases fitting TRBD2. Per the germline V gene, CDR1 is SGHTA and CDR2 is FQGTGA. The CDR3 extends over 16 amino acids. V was clipped by 5 bases and J by 9 bases; unmatched bases: 9. Written as DNA, the CDR3 is TGTGCCAGCAGCGTGGGTGGACTAGCGGGAGGAGGTGAGCAGTTCTTC. Its translation: CASSVGGLAGGGEQFF.

The chain combines TRBV9 with TRBJ2-1; 8 bases match TRBD1. This CDR3 region has 17 residues. With V trimmed by 6 bases and J by 0 bases, 11 bases remained unmatched. The germline V gene encodes CDR1 SGDLS and CDR2 YYNGEE. The CDR3 sequence is CASNQGARGSSYNEQFF. The CDR3 bases are TGTGCCAGCAATCAGGGGGCGCGAGGAAGCTCCTACAATGAGCAGTTCTTC. Full variable domain (remainder filled in from reference TRBV9 and TRBJ2-1): DSGVTQTPKHLITATGQRVTLRCSPRSGDLSVYWYQQSLDQGLQFLIQYYNGEERAKGNILERFSAQQFPDLHSELNLSSLELGDSALYFCASNQGARGSSYNEQFFGPGTRLTVL.

This clone was seen a handful of times. The rearrangement joins TRBV30 to TRBJ2-7; D unresolved. CDR1 is GTSNPN, CDR2 SVGIG, per germline (reference sequence). Trimming took 5 bases from V and 7 from J, leaving 12 bases between them. This CDR3 has 11 residues. The CDR3 spells CAWDLTGEQYF. For the CDR3, the DNA is TGTGCCTGGGACCTGACCGGGGAGCAGTACTTC.

This chain links TRBV18 with TRBJ2-3; 7 nucleotides align to TRBD2. Trimming at V came to 1 base and at J to 2 bases, leaving 9 bases not matched to a gene. CDR3 length equals 17 residues. CDR1 KGHSH and CDR2 LQKENI come from the germline V gene. CDR3 nucleotides: TGTGCCAGCTCACCACTCCGAGCGGGATCCACCACAGATACGCAGTATTTT. This encodes CASSPLRAGSTTDTQYF.

This clone was found a few times. The chain uses TRBV5-4 and TRBJ2-3; 8 nucleotides match TRBD2. Germline CDR1 is SGHNT and CDR2 is YYREEE (reference sequence). V was clipped by 4 bases and J by 4 bases; unmatched bases: 8. The CDR3 runs to 15 residues. Here the CDR3 reads CASSPGGGGPDTQYF. Here the CDR3 DNA reads TGTGCCAGCAGCCCGGGAGGGGGTGGCCCAGATACGCAGTATTTT.

This clone has only a few counts. The chain employs TRBV18 and TRBJ2-1; a possible D gene is TRBD2 (6 bases). This CDR3 has 13 residues. The V gene lost 0 bases and the J gene lost 8 bases, with 8 bases spanning the gap. In germline, CDR1 is KGHSH, CDR2 LQKENI. DNA of the CDR3: TGTGCCAGCTCACCACCGGGAGGCGATGAGCAGTTCTTC. Translation gives CASSPPGGDEQFF.

This chain links TRBV9 with TRBJ1-2; D is uncertain. The CDR3 has 16 residues. The V end lost 0 bases, the J end lost 2 bases, and 14 bases lay between the germline ends. Per the germline V gene, CDR1 is SGDLS and CDR2 is YYNGEE. In DNA, the CDR3 is TGTGCCAGCAGCGTAGGTGCGGCAAAAGAAAACTATGGCTACACCTTC. Protein sequence: CASSVGAAKENYGYTF.

The chain uses TRBV7-2 and TRBJ2-1; TRBD1 is a possible D gene (5 bases). The germline CDR1 and CDR2 sequences are SGHTA and FQGNSA. The V and J ends lost 1 base and 8 bases respectively, with 12 bases between them. The CDR3 is 14 amino acids. CDR3 region: CASSLGGWNDEQFF. The CDR3 DNA sequence: TGTGCCAGCAGCTTAGGGGGCTGGAACGATGAGCAGTTCTTC.

This clone was detected a few times. Distinct nucleotide sequences in the sample also encode this CDR3. The chain carries TRBV6-5 and TRBJ2-5; 15 bases agree with TRBD2. This CDR3 contains 16 residues. In germline, CDR1 is MNHEY, CDR2 SVGAGI. With 0 bases clipped from V and 4 bases from J, the junction kept 0 bases outside the gene matches. The DNA of the CDR3 is TGTGCCAGCAGTTACTCGGGACTAGCGGGAGGAGAGACCCAGTACTTC. It translates to CASSYSGLAGGETQYF.

The gene calls are TRBV5-6 and TRBJ1-1; 8 bases fit TRBD1. There are 14 residues in the CDR3. The trim removed 4 bases at V and 4 bases at J, leaving 6 bases unmatched. Germline values: CDR1 SGHDT, CDR2 YYEEEE. CDR3 nucleotide sequence: TGTGCCAGCAGCGAAGGACAGGGAGCCACTGAAGCTTTCTTT. It translates to CASSEGQGATEAFF.

This clone was seen only a few times. This chain uses TRBV30 with TRBJ1-5, with D maybe TRBD1 (5 bases). The V end lost 0 bases, the J end lost 6 bases, and 12 bases lay between the germline ends. This CDR3 contains 14 residues. Germline V gene lookup returns CDR1 GTSNPN and CDR2 SVGIG (reference sequence). The CDR3 region is CAWSVNQGAQPQHF. The CDR3 region has the DNA TGTGCCTGGAGTGTGAATCAGGGTGCTCAGCCCCAGCATTTT.

Only a few counts were recorded for this clone. The V call is TRBV6-6, the J call TRBJ2-7; 9 positions match TRBD1. Germline CDR1 MNHNY, CDR2 SVGAGI (reference sequence). The CDR3 contains 14 residues. The junction had 6 bases not matched to a gene; V was cut back by 2 bases and J by 7 bases. The CDR3, as DNA: TGTGCCAGCAGTTACCAACAGGGGGCGCGGGAGCAGTACTTC. Translated: CASSYQQGAREQYF.

This clone has only a few counts. The gene calls are TRBV7-3 and TRBJ2-2, with D maybe TRBD1 (6 bases). This CDR3 is built from 14 residues. The ends were cut back, 6 bases at V and 3 bases at J, with 11 bases in the middle. The germline CDR1 and CDR2 sequences are SGHTA and FQGTGA. The CDR3 protein is CASRYRVDTGELFF. The CDR3 DNA sequence: TGTGCCAGCAGGTACAGGGTGGACACCGGGGAGCTGTTTTTT.

Comment on this clone: The junction departs from the called germline gene at one end, perhaps through a read error. J is TRBJ1-1 and V is TRBV7-7, with 7 bases identical to TRBD1. CDR1 and CDR2 (germline): SSHAT, FNYEAQ (reference sequence). This CDR3 has 13 amino acids. The CDR3 protein is CASSSDRDTEAFF. The CDR3 DNA follows: TGTGCTAGCAGCAGCGACAGGGACACTGAAGCTTTCTTT.

The V gene is TRBV28, the J gene TRBJ1-2; 8 bases fit TRBD1. Germline CDR1 MDHEN, CDR2 SYDVKM. V dropped 6 bases and J dropped 3; count of bases not matched to a gene: 6. CDR3 size: 14 residues. CDR3 amino acids: CASSPTGQDYGYTF. CDR3 DNA sequence: TGTGCCAGCAGCCCAACGGGACAGGACTATGGCTACACCTTC.

A few counts support this clone. V usage is TRBV19 and J usage is TRBJ2-5, with 9 bases that match TRBD1. Per the germline V gene, CDR1 is LNHDA and CDR2 is SQIVND (reference sequence). V lost 3 bases to trimming and J lost 5 bases; unmatched junction nucleotides: 19. The CDR3 contains 19 residues. The CDR3 is CASSMEIWIGTGTFETQYF. In DNA form, the CDR3 reads TGTGCCAGTAGTATGGAAATATGGATCGGGACAGGGACTTTTGAGACCCAGTACTTC.

This clone has just a few counts. V and J are TRBV28 and TRBJ2-7; D gene ambiguous. Trimming left V 5 bases short and J 2 bases short, with 7 bases between. The germline CDR1 and CDR2 sequences are MDHEN and SYDVKM. The CDR3 covers 12 residues. The CDR3 reads CASSIAAYEQYF. The CDR3 bases are TGTGCCAGCAGTATAGCCGCCTACGAGCAGTACTTC. The complete variable domain, with remaining parts taken from reference TRBV28 and TRBJ2-7, reads DVKVTQSSRYLVKRTGEKVFLECVQDMDHENMFWYRQDPGLGLRLIYFSYDVKMKEKGDIPEGYSVSREKKERFSLILESASTNQTSMYLCASSIAAYEQYFGPGTRLTVT.

The chain uses TRBV30 and TRBJ2-7; no clear D. Germline V lookup: CDR1 GTSNPN, CDR2 SVGIG (reference sequence). The CDR3 spans 13 residues. V lost 4 bases and J 0 bases, leaving 10 bases between the germline ends. CDR3 in DNA: TGTGCCTGGACTTCTTACAGCTCCTACGAGCAGTACTTC. Residues: CAWTSYSSYEQYF.

The chain has TRBV30 and TRBJ2-5, with D maybe TRBD2 (5 bases). This CDR3 is built from 13 residues. Trimming took off 3 bases at V and 2 bases at J, with 10 bases between the two ends. Germline V lookup: CDR1 GTSNPN, CDR2 SVGIG (reference sequence). The CDR3 loop reads CAWSLRGQETQYF. The CDR3 coding sequence is TGTGCCTGGAGCCTACGGGGACAAGAGACCCAGTACTTC.

This chain connects TRBV4-3 to TRBJ1-1; TRBD1 might be the D (5 bases). The CDR3 sequence is 15 residues long. The ends were cut back, 0 bases at V and 5 bases at J, with 13 bases in the middle. Germline assignment: CDR1 LGHNA and CDR2 YSLEER. The CDR3 bases are TGCGCCAGCAGCCAAGATTATAGTCGGGGGACTGAAGCTTTCTTT. Protein product: CASSQDYSRGTEAFF.

The chain links TRBV2 to TRBJ1-1; D is undetermined. Germline V gene lookup returns CDR1 SNHLY and CDR2 FYNNEI. CDR3 length: 13 amino acids. The V end was cut by 3 bases, the J end by 4 bases, with 9 bases between. CDR3 region: CASSEFPSTEAFF. The CDR3 DNA follows: TGTGCCAGCAGTGAGTTCCCGAGCACTGAAGCTTTCTTT. Complete variable domain (other parts from reference TRBV2 and TRBJ1-1): EPEVTQTPSHQVTQMGQEVILRCVPISNHLYFYWYRQILGQKVEFLVSFYNNEISEKSEIFDDQFSVERPDGSNFTLKIRSTKLEDSAMYFCASSEFPSTEAFFGQGTRLTVV.

This clone has more than one count but fewer than ten. This chain links TRBV7-2 with TRBJ1-2; weak D call: TRBD1 (5 bases). Trimming left V 2 bases short and J 5 bases short, with 15 bases between. This CDR3 is built from 15 residues. Germline V CDR1 and CDR2: SGHTA, FQGNSA. CDR3 in DNA: TGTGCCAGCAGCTTACAGGGTTCCTTGGGTTATGGCTACACCTTC. This codes for CASSLQGSLGYGYTF.